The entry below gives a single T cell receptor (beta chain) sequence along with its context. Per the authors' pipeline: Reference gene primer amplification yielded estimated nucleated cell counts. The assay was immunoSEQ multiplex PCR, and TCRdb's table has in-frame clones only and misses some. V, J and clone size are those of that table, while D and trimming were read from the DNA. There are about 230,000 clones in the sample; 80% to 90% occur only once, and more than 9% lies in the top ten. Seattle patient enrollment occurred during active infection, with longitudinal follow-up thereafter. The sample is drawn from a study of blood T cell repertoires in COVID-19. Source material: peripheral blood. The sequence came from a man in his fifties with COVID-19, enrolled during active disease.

CDR3 residues: CASSQVSGSSTDTQYF. The CDR3 nucleotides read TGTGCCAGCAGCCAAGTGAGCGGATCTAGCACAGATACGCAGTATTTT. The chain has TRBV3-1 (or the pseudogene TRBV3-2) and TRBJ2-3; tentatively, D is TRBD2 (5 bases). Between the trimmed V and J ends, which lost 1 base and 0 bases, there was a span of 11 bases. Germline values: CDR1 LGHDT, CDR2 YNNKEL (reference sequence). The CDR3 runs to 16 residues.